This entry lists 19 T cell receptor beta chains sequenced from one sample in a study of PD-L1 blockade in urothelial cancer. The repertoire was sequenced with immunoSEQ multiplex PCR; TCRdb's copy has only in-frame clones and lacks some. The sample contains 40,000 to 45,000 clones, around 83% of which appear only once. The time point denotes: peripheral blood 6 weeks after treatment start. The material was PBMCs, obtained around atezolizumab (anti-PD-L1) treatment. These receptors originate from a man aged 65 to 79 with urothelial cancer.

The chain joins TRBV11-2 to TRBJ1-2; D perhaps matches TRBD1 (5 bases). The CDR3 extends over 14 amino acids. Germline CDR1 and CDR2: SGHAT and FQNNGV. Trimming took 1 base from V and 2 from J, leaving 8 bases between them. CDR3 loop: CASSLASGNYGYTF. In DNA, the CDR3 is TGTGCCAGCAGCTTAGCGTCAGGGAACTATGGCTACACCTTC.

The rearrangement uses TRBV27 and TRBJ1-5; 9 bases line up with TRBD1. Germline values: CDR1 MNHEY, CDR2 SMNVEV (reference sequence). The length of the CDR3 is 22 residues. With 7 bases clipped from V and 2 bases from J, the junction kept 27 bases outside the gene matches. DNA for the CDR3: TGTGCCAGCAAAGCCCTCGCGAACCCCATTGCTACAGGGGGCTTGGGCAATCAGCCCCAGCATTTT. Its translation: CASKALANPIATGGLGNQPQHF.

The gene calls are TRBV5-1 and TRBJ2-7; TRBD2 aligns across 7 bases. The CDR3 totals 16 residues. In germline, CDR1 is SGHRS, CDR2 YFSETQ. V dropped 0 bases and J dropped 2; count of bases not matched to a gene: 8. DNA of the CDR3: TGCGCCAGCAGCTTGGAGGGTAGGCTAGCGGCCTACGAGCAGTACTTC. It is translated as CASSLEGRLAAYEQYF.

This clone showed up just once. This chain uses TRBV5-1 with TRBJ2-1, with 12 bases fitting TRBD2. Germline values: CDR1 SGHRS, CDR2 YFSETQ. J gave up 3 bases and V 4 bases, and 5 bases lay outside the gene matches. The CDR3 totals 16 residues. Here the CDR3 reads CASSARTSGIYNEQFF. In DNA, the CDR3 is TGCGCCAGCAGCGCTAGGACTAGCGGGATCTACAATGAGCAGTTCTTC.

The chain employs TRBV19 and TRBJ1-5; perhaps TRBD1 as D (6 bases). The CDR3 consists of 14 residues. Germline V CDR1 and CDR2: LNHDA, SQIVND (reference sequence). Trimming removed 4 bases at V and 5 bases at J, with 12 bases between. This chain's CDR3 is CASSNRDTDQPQHF. In nucleotides, the CDR3 is TGTGCCAGTAGTAACCGGGACACCGATCAGCCCCAGCATTTT.

The chain links TRBV29-1 to TRBJ2-1; 8 bases line up with TRBD2. The CDR3 runs to 16 residues. CDR1 and CDR2 from the germline V gene are SQVTM and ANQGSEA. V lost 2 bases to trimming and J lost 3 bases; unmatched junction nucleotides: 9. CDR3 nucleotide sequence: TGCAGCGTTGAAAGGCTGGTAGCGGGGTTCTACAATGAGCAGTTCTTC. Protein: CSVERLVAGFYNEQFF.

The chain couples TRBV19 to TRBJ2-5; TRBD2 aligns across 13 bases. Germline CDR1 LNHDA, CDR2 SQIVND (reference sequence). CDR3 length: 16 amino acids. V dropped 6 bases and J dropped 4; count of bases not matched to a gene: 8. The CDR3 loop is CASRGRTSGRRETQYF. The CDR3 DNA is TGTGCCAGTAGGGGAAGGACTAGCGGGAGAAGAGAGACCCAGTACTTC.

The chain employs TRBV2 and TRBJ1-4; D remains ambiguous. There are 14 residues in the CDR3. The V gene lost 3 bases and the J gene lost 7 bases, with 12 bases spanning the gap. CDR1 is SNHLY, CDR2 FYNNEI, per germline. The CDR3 sequence is CASSDSQRGEKLFF. In DNA, the CDR3 is TGTGCCAGCAGTGACTCCCAGCGGGGTGAAAAACTGTTTTTT.

V gene TRBV9 combines with J gene TRBJ1-1; D unclear. CDR3 length: 8 amino acids. Germline loops: CDR1 SGDLS, CDR2 YYNGEE. V shed 10 bases and J shed 11 bases, with 9 bases lying between them. The CDR3 DNA reads as TGTGCCCCTCCCGCGGCTTTCTTT. This encodes CAPPAAFF.

The rearrangement joins TRBV18 to TRBJ2-2; D perhaps matches TRBD1 (6 bases). Trimming pared 3 bases from V and 7 bases from J, leaving 15 bases between. Germline CDR1 and CDR2: KGHSH and LQKENI. The CDR3 loop spans 15 amino acids. CDR3 in amino acids: CASSPYTPGHGELFF. The DNA of the CDR3 is TGTGCCAGCTCACCGTACACTCCGGGACACGGGGAGCTGTTTTTT.

The rearrangement links TRBV10-1 to TRBJ1-1, with 10 bases aligning to TRBD1. Germline loops: CDR1 WNHNN, CDR2 SYGVQD (reference sequence). This CDR3 contains 12 residues. Trimming removed 9 bases from V and 5 bases from J; junction bases left unmatched: 3. This CDR3 reads CASGQGGTEAFF. As DNA, the CDR3 is TGCGCCAGTGGACAGGGGGGGACTGAAGCTTTCTTT.

The chain couples TRBV15 to TRBJ2-1, with 8 bases identical to TRBD2. Germline lookup yields CDR1 LNHNV and CDR2 YYDKDF (reference sequence). The trim removed 0 bases at V and 8 bases at J, leaving 6 bases unmatched. The CDR3 loop spans 15 amino acids. In nucleotides, the CDR3 is TGTGCCACCAGCAGAGAAGCGGGGGCGTTATATGAGCAGTTCTTC. It yields the protein CATSREAGALYEQFF.

This sequence joins TRBV20-1 and TRBJ1-2, with D perhaps matching TRBD1 (5 bases). CDR1 is DFQATT and CDR2 is SNEGSKA in the germline V gene (reference sequence). The CDR3 runs 11 residues. Trimming shortened V by 6 bases and J by 5 bases, and 10 bases separated the two germline ends. Written as DNA, the CDR3 is TGCAGTGCCCCAGACAGATATGGCTACACCTTC. It codes for CSAPDRYGYTF.

The rearrangement uses TRBV18 and TRBJ2-2; D uncertain. Germline V gene data show CDR1 as KGHSH and CDR2 as LQKENI. Trimming pared 10 bases from V and 1 base from J, leaving 4 bases between. The CDR3 is 11 amino acids. The CDR3 region is CATKNTGELFF. The CDR3 DNA is TGTGCCACCAAGAACACCGGGGAGCTGTTTTTT. Based on the CDR3 plus reference TRBV18 and TRBJ2-2, the full variable domain is NAGVMQNPRHLVRRRGQEARLRCSPMKGHSHVYWYRQLPEEGLKFMVYLQKENIIDESGMPKERFSAEFPKEGPSILRIQQVVRGDSAAYFCATKNTGELFFGEGSRLTVL.

The chain has TRBV5-1 and TRBJ2-2; tentative D call: TRBD1 (5 bases). The CDR3 has 14 amino acids. Germline V gene data show CDR1 as SGHRS and CDR2 as YFSETQ. Deletions cut 5 bases from V and 1 base from J, with 9 bases between. The CDR3 sequence is CASRSRENTGELFF. Here the CDR3 DNA reads TGCGCCAGCAGAAGCAGGGAGAACACCGGGGAGCTGTTTTTT.

DNA of the CDR3: TGTGCCTGGACCAAGGGGGCCCCTAGGGAAGCTTTCTTT. Its protein product is CAWTKGAPREAFF. The chain is built from TRBV30 and TRBJ1-1; TRBD1 agrees at 7 bases. Per the germline V gene, CDR1 is GTSNPN and CDR2 is SVGIG (reference sequence). The length of the CDR3 is 13 residues. Trimming at V came to 4 bases and at J to 8 bases, leaving 10 bases not matched to a gene.

The chain has TRBV7-9 and TRBJ1-1, with 7 positions matching TRBD1. Germline assignment: CDR1 SEHNR and CDR2 FQNEAQ (reference sequence). The CDR3 is made up of 13 amino acids. V was clipped by 4 bases and J by 5 bases; unmatched bases: 4. CDR3 sequence reads: CASSSSGGTEAFF. The CDR3 DNA reads as TGTGCCAGCAGCTCGTCAGGGGGAACTGAAGCTTTCTTT. The full variable domain, rest sourced from reference TRBV7-9 and TRBJ1-1, is DTGVSQNPRHKITKRGQNVTFRCDPISEHNRLYWYRQTLGQGPEFLTYFQNEAQLEKSRLLSDRFSAERPKGSFSTLEIQRTEQGDSAMYLCASSSSGGTEAFFGQGTRLTVV.

The rearrangement uses TRBV30 and TRBJ2-3; TRBD2 is a possible D gene (7 bases). Germline loops: CDR1 GTSNPN, CDR2 SVGIG (reference sequence). V dropped 4 bases and J dropped 3 bases, with 17 bases sitting between them. The CDR3 consists of 15 residues. Here the CDR3 DNA reads TGTGCCTGGACCCGACTAGGGGGAGGGACAGATACGCAGTATTTT. Protein product: CAWTRLGGGTDTQYF. Based on the CDR3 plus reference TRBV30 and TRBJ2-3, the full variable domain is SQTIHQWPATLVQPVGSPLSLECTVEGTSNPNLYWYRQAAGRGLQLLFYSVGIGQISSEVPQNLSASRPQDRQFILSSKKLLLSDSGFYLCAWTRLGGGTDTQYFGPGTRLTVL.

This clone has a single count. The genes are TRBV5-6 and TRBJ2-3; a weak D match, TRBD2 (7 bases). Trimming removed 4 bases from V and 3 bases from J, with 15 bases in between. CDR1 and CDR2 from the germline V gene are SGHDT and YYEEEE. CDR3 size: 15 residues. CDR3 sequence: CASSAPGGFTDTQYF. CDR3 in DNA: TGTGCCAGCAGCGCCCCGGGGGGCTTTACAGATACGCAGTATTTT.